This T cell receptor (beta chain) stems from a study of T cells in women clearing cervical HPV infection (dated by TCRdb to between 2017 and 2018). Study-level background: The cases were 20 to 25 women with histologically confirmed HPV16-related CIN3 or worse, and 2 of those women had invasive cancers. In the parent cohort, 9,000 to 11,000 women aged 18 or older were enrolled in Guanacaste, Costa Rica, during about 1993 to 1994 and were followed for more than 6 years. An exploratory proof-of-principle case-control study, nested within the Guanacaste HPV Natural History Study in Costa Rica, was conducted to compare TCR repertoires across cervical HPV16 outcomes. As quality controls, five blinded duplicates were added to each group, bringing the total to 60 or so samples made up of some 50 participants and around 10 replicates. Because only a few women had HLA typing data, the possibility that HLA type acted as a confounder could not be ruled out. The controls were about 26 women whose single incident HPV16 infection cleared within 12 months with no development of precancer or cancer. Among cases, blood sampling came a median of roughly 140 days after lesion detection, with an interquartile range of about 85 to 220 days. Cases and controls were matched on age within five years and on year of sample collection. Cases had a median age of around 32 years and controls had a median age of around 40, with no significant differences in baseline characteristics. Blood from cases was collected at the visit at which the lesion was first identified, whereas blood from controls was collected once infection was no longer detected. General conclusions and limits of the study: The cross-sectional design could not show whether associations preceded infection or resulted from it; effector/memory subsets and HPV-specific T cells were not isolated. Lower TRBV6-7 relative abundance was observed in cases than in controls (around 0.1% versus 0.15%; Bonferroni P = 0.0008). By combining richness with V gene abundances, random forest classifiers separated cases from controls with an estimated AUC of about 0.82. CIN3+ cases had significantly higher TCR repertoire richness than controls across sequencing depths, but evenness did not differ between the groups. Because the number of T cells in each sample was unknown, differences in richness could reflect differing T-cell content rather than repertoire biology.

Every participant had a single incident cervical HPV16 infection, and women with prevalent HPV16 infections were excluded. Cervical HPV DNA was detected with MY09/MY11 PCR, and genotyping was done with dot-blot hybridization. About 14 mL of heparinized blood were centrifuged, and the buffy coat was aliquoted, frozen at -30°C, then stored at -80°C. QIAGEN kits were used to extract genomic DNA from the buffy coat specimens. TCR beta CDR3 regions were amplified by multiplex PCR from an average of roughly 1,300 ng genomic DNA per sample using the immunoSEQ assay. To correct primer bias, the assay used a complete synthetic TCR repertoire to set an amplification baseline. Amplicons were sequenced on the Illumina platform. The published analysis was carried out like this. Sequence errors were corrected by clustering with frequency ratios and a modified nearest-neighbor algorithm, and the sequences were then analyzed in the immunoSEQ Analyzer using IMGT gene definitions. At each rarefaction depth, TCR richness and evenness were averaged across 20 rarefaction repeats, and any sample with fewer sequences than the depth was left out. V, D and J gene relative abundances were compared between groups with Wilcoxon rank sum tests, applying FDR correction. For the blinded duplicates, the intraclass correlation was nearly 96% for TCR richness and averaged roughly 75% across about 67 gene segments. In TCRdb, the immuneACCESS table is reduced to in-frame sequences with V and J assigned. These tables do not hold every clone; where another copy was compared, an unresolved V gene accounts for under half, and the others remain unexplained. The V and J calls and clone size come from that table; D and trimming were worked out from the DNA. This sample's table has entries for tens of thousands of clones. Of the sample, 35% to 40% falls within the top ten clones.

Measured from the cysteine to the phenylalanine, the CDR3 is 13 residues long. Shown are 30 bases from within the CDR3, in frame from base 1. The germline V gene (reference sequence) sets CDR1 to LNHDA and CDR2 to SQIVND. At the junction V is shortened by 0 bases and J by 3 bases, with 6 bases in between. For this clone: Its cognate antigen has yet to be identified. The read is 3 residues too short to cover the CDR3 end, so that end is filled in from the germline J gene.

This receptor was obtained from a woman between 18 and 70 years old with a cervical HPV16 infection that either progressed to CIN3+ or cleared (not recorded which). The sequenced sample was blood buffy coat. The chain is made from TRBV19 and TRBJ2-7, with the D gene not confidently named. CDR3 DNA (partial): TGTGCCAGTAGTATAGATCTTGTCTACGAG. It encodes CASSIDLVYE. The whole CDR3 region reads CASSIDLVYEQYF.